The 30 T cell receptor beta chains below come from one sample, sequenced in a study of OX40 agonist ivuxolimab in advanced cancers. Some clones are missing from TCRdb's copy, which holds only in-frame ones; the method was immunoSEQ multiplex PCR. The top ten clones hold around 2.1% of a sample with 35,000 to 45,000 clones, around 82% of them seen once. Sequencing used CD4+ or CD8+ T cells sorted from blood, obtained in a trial of the OX40 agonist ivuxolimab. Receptor source: an adult with an advanced solid tumor such as melanoma, head and neck, liver or kidney cancer.

The chain uses TRBV19 and TRBJ2-2; 7 nucleotides match TRBD2. Germline CDR1 is LNHDA and CDR2 is SQIVND (reference sequence). The CDR3 extends over 16 amino acids. The V gene end was trimmed by 7 bases and the J gene end by 4 bases; junction bases not matched to a gene: 12. CDR3 residues: CASKEAGRAGTGELFF. CDR3 coding DNA: TGTGCCAGTAAGGAAGCGGGAAGAGCGGGCACCGGGGAGCTGTTTTTT.

This chain joins TRBV2 and TRBJ2-3, with 10 bases fitting TRBD2. Germline V gives CDR1 SNHLY, CDR2 FYNNEI. V shed 6 bases and J 0 bases; nucleotides not matched to a gene: 9. CDR3 length: 17 residues. The CDR3 region has the DNA TGTGCCAGCAGGGCCAGAGGACTAGCGGACAGCACAGATACGCAGTATTTT. Its translation is CASRARGLADSTDTQYF.

As concerns this clone: The same CDR3 arises from other DNA sequences in this sample as well. The J gene is TRBJ2-7, the V gene TRBV27, with 9 bases lining up with TRBD2. Trimming cost V 2 bases and J 7 bases; bases outside gene matches: 9. Per germline, CDR1 MNHEY and CDR2 SMNVEV (reference sequence). The CDR3 has 15 amino acids. In DNA form, the CDR3 reads TGTGCCAGCAGTTTAAGGGGACTAGCAAGTGATGAGCAGTACTTC. Translating gives CASSLRGLASDEQYF.

The rearrangement links TRBV28 to TRBJ2-1; unclear D gene. The CDR3 covers 13 residues. Germline V gives CDR1 MDHEN, CDR2 SYDVKM. V gave up 6 bases and J gave up 8 bases, with 14 bases separating them. In nucleotides, the CDR3 is TGTGCCAGCAGCGCACCGGTGGGCCATGAGCAGTTCTTC. This encodes CASSAPVGHEQFF.

The chain couples TRBV5-6 to TRBJ1-2, with 7 bases that match TRBD1. The CDR3 covers 13 residues. CDR1 is SGHDT, CDR2 YYEEEE, per germline. V lost 4 bases, J lost 2 bases, and 2 bases stayed unmatched. This CDR3 reads CASSQGGNYGYTF. DNA for the CDR3: TGTGCCAGCAGCCAGGGGGGGAACTATGGCTACACCTTC. Full variable domain (remainder filled in from reference TRBV5-6 and TRBJ1-2): DAGVTQSPTHLIKTRGQQVTLRCSPKSGHDTVSWYQQALGQGPQFIFQYYEEEERQRGNFPDRFSGHQFPNYSSELNVNALLLGDSALYLCASSQGGNYGYTFGSGTRLTVV.

V is TRBV9 and J is TRBJ2-3; D might be TRBD1 or TRBD2, each matching 5 bases. The CDR3 contains 16 residues. Per germline, CDR1 SGDLS and CDR2 YYNGEE. Trimming left V 7 bases short and J 0 bases short, with 18 bases between. CDR3 nucleotide sequence: TGTGCCAGCTCCGGGGCGGGCTCCGCCAGCACAGATACGCAGTATTTT. Amino acid sequence: CASSGAGSASTDTQYF.

V gene TRBV10-3 combines with J gene TRBJ2-7; D is uncertain. The ends were cut back, 2 bases at V and 1 base at J, with 3 bases in the middle. This CDR3 region has 12 residues. The germline CDR1 and CDR2 sequences are ENHRY and SYGVKD. The CDR3 loop is CAISEQSYEQYF. The CDR3 DNA sequence: TGTGCCATCAGTGAGCAATCCTACGAGCAGTACTTC.

The chain joins TRBV28 to TRBJ2-2, with a possible D match to TRBD1 (6 bases). V was clipped by 7 bases and J by 9 bases, with 15 bases between them. CDR1 is MDHEN and CDR2 is SYDVKM in the germline V gene. This CDR3 spans 13 amino acids. The CDR3 coding sequence is TGTGCCAGCACCCAGGGGTTTCGGAGGGAGCTGTTTTTT. Protein product: CASTQGFRRELFF.

This clone was observed once. The J gene is TRBJ2-2, the V gene TRBV7-9; 10 nucleotides line up with TRBD2. CDR1 is SEHNR and CDR2 is FQNEAQ in the germline V gene (reference sequence). The CDR3 has 14 residues. The trim removed 5 bases at V and 5 bases at J, leaving 2 bases unmatched. The CDR3 DNA follows: TGTGCCAGCAGCCCTAGCGGGAGTACCGGGGAGCTGTTTTTT. The encoded protein is CASSPSGSTGELFF.

The chain employs TRBV5-1 and TRBJ2-5; D is ambiguous. The V and J ends lost 0 bases and 5 bases respectively, with 5 bases between them. This CDR3 comprises 12 residues. Per germline, CDR1 SGHRS and CDR2 YFSETQ. CDR3 sequence reads: CASSLVGETQYF. Here the CDR3 DNA reads TGCGCCAGCAGCTTGGTGGGGGAGACCCAGTACTTC.

DNA for the CDR3: TGTGCCAGTAGACGACCGGTTTCGGGCGAGCAGTACTTC. Its translation is CASRRPVSGEQYF. The J gene is TRBJ2-7, the V gene TRBV19; D is ambiguous. The V end was cut by 6 bases, the J end by 6 bases, with 15 bases between. This CDR3 spans 13 amino acids. CDR1 and CDR2 from the germline V gene are LNHDA and SQIVND (reference sequence).

This chain links TRBV12-2 with TRBJ1-4; the table's D call of TRBD1 was not tested on the DNA. TRBV12-2 is noted as a pseudogene. The CDR3 length is 18 residues. CDR3 in DNA: TGTGCAAGTCGCTTGTTGAGGGGACAGGGGGCAGGGTGTGAAAAACTGTTTTTT. Translating gives CASRLLRGQGAGCEKLFF.

The chain combines TRBV2 with TRBJ2-1; TRBD2 might be the D (7 bases). The ends were cut back, 6 bases at V and 9 bases at J, with 18 bases in the middle. The germline V gene has CDR1 SNHLY and CDR2 FYNNEI. This CDR3 comprises 14 residues. CDR3 sequence (DNA): TGTGCCAGCAGCTCTGGGGGGGGGCGGAGTGAGCAGTTCTTC. Translated: CASSSGGGRSEQFF.

V usage is TRBV7-2 and J usage is TRBJ1-1; D might be TRBD1 (6 bases). Germline CDR1 reads SGHTA; CDR2 reads FQGNSA. This CDR3 spans 15 amino acids. V was clipped by 5 bases and J by 6 bases, with 19 bases between them. The CDR3 nucleotides are TGTGCCAGCAGCCCGGACAGTCTATTGCGGGCTGAAGCTTTCTTT. Translation gives CASSPDSLLRAEAFF.

This rearrangement joins TRBV27 to TRBJ1-1; 7 bases are shared with TRBD1. The CDR3 runs to 14 residues. Germline CDR1 is MNHEY and CDR2 is SMNVEV (reference sequence). V dropped 2 bases and J dropped 4; count of bases not matched to a gene: 4. The CDR3: CASSLQRDSTEAFF. The CDR3 coding sequence is TGTGCCAGCAGTTTACAACGGGACAGCACTGAAGCTTTCTTT.

The chain recombines TRBV5-1 with TRBJ2-2, with TRBD2 matching 12 bases. The CDR3 is made up of 16 amino acids. The germline gives CDR1 SGHRS, CDR2 YFSETQ. The V gene end was trimmed by 4 bases and the J gene end by 0 bases; junction bases not matched to a gene: 1. Here the CDR3 DNA reads TGCGCCAGCAGCAGGACTAGCGGGACGAACACCGGGGAGCTGTTTTTT. It codes for CASSRTSGTNTGELFF.

The CDR3 region has the DNA TGCAGCGTTGTAGGGGGGGTGGGCTCCTACAATGAGCAGTTCTTC. It specifies CSVVGGVGSYNEQFF. This chain connects TRBV29-1 to TRBJ2-1; a possible D gene is TRBD2 (7 bases). The germline V gene encodes CDR1 SQVTM and CDR2 ANQGSEA. The length of the CDR3 is 15 residues. V shed 4 bases and J shed 0 bases, with 13 bases lying between them.

The chain couples TRBV2 to TRBJ1-4, with 8 bases identical to TRBD1. V was clipped by 7 bases and J by 3 bases; unmatched bases: 4. The CDR3 covers 14 residues. Per the germline V gene, CDR1 is SNHLY and CDR2 is FYNNEI. The CDR3 region is CASTQGAANEKLFF. The DNA of the CDR3 is TGTGCCAGCACCCAGGGGGCGGCTAATGAAAAACTGTTTTTT.

This rearrangement joins TRBV29-1 to TRBJ2-1; 10 positions match TRBD2. The CDR3 runs to 13 residues. The trim removed 2 bases at V and 7 bases at J, leaving 2 bases unmatched. Germline assignment: CDR1 SQVTM and CDR2 ANQGSEA. The CDR3 here is CSVEPSGGNEQFF. The CDR3 DNA sequence: TGCAGCGTTGAACCTAGCGGGGGAAATGAGCAGTTCTTC.

The chain has TRBV4-1 and TRBJ1-5, with no clear D. The CDR3 extends over 14 amino acids. Trimming removed 0 bases from V and 11 bases from J, with 14 bases in between. Germline CDR1 reads MGHRA; CDR2 reads YSYEKL. The chain's CDR3 is CASSQEEDERAQHF. DNA of the CDR3: TGCGCCAGCAGCCAAGAAGAGGACGAACGAGCCCAGCATTTT.

This clone appeared once. This chain uses TRBV5-5 with TRBJ2-3; TRBD2 is a possible D gene (6 bases). Between the trimmed V and J ends, which lost 3 bases and 0 bases, there was a span of 11 bases. CDR1 and CDR2 (germline): SGHKS, YYEKEE (reference sequence). This CDR3 region has 15 residues. CDR3 nucleotide sequence: TGTGCCAGCAGCTCGGGACTCTCTAGCACAGATACGCAGTATTTT. Protein sequence: CASSSGLSSTDTQYF. Full variable domain (missing parts from reference TRBV5-5 and TRBJ2-3): DAGVTQSPTHLIKTRGQQVTLRCSPISGHKSVSWYQQVLGQGPQFIFQYYEKEERGRGNFPDRFSARQFPNYSSELNVNALLLGDSALYLCASSSGLSSTDTQYFGPGTRLTVL.

The chain has TRBV5-1 and TRBJ1-3; D gene uncertain. Deletions cut 0 bases from V and 7 bases from J, with 11 bases between. CDR1 SGHRS and CDR2 YFSETQ come from the germline V gene. The CDR3 length is 14 residues. The CDR3 nucleotides are TGCGCCAGCAGCTTGGCCTTGGATTCTAACACCATATATTTT. Protein product: CASSLALDSNTIYF.

The chain carries TRBV6-5 and TRBJ1-5; 12 bases are a match to TRBD1. The CDR3 spans 13 residues. The trim removed 8 bases at V and 6 bases at J, leaving 2 bases unmatched. Germline V gives CDR1 MNHEY, CDR2 SVGAGI. The CDR3 DNA reads as TGTGCCAGCCGGGGACAGGGGGCTCAGCCCCAGCATTTT. Translated: CASRGQGAQPQHF.

This clone came up once. The chain recombines TRBV2 with TRBJ1-2, with D possibly matching TRBD1 (5 bases). V lost 7 bases to trimming and J lost 1 base, with 10 bases between them. Germline CDR1 is SNHLY and CDR2 is FYNNEI. This CDR3 comprises 13 residues. CDR3 nucleotides: TGTGCCAGCACCCTTGACAGTAACTATGGCTACACCTTC. The encoded protein is CASTLDSNYGYTF. The full variable domain, completed using reference TRBV2 and TRBJ1-2, is EPEVTQTPSHQVTQMGQEVILRCVPISNHLYFYWYRQILGQKVEFLVSFYNNEISEKSEIFDDQFSVERPDGSNFTLKIRSTKLEDSAMYFCASTLDSNYGYTFGSGTRLTVV.

The chain employs TRBV28 and TRBJ1-1; D remains ambiguous. CDR3 length: 14 residues. V dropped 8 bases and J dropped 6 bases, with 19 bases sitting between them. Germline assignment: CDR1 MDHEN and CDR2 SYDVKM. The CDR3 reads CASRGVGGGSEAFF. The CDR3 nucleotides are TGTGCCAGCCGTGGTGTGGGAGGTGGCTCTGAAGCTTTCTTT.

The chain couples TRBV5-4 to TRBJ2-5, with TRBD1 matching 8 bases. The DNA end lines up better with TRBJ2-7; the J call may be wrong. The length of the CDR3 is 14 residues. Germline lookup yields CDR1 SGHNT and CDR2 YYREEE (reference sequence). CDR3 in amino acids: CASSSRTGTYEQYF. In nucleotides, the CDR3 is TGTGCCAGCAGCTCCAGGACAGGGACCTACGAGCAGTACTTC.

Only one count was recorded for this clone. The chain couples TRBV27 to TRBJ2-3, with 7 bases matching TRBD2. CDR1 is MNHEY, CDR2 SMNVEV, per germline (reference sequence). This CDR3 spans 15 amino acids. Losses at the gene ends were 2 bases for V and 3 bases for J; bases not matched to a gene: 5. CDR3 loop: CASSLGLAATDTQYF. CDR3 bases: TGTGCCAGCAGTTTAGGGCTAGCGGCGACAGATACGCAGTATTTT.

About this clone itself: Other DNA sequences in the same sample also yield this CDR3. The gene calls are TRBV14 and TRBJ1-2, with no clear D. Germline V gene lookup returns CDR1 SGHDN and CDR2 FVKESK. This CDR3 has 14 amino acids. V was clipped by 0 bases and J by 2 bases, with 7 bases between them. The CDR3 is CASSQDARNYGYTF. Written as DNA, the CDR3 is TGTGCCAGCAGCCAAGATGCCAGGAACTATGGCTACACCTTC.

This clone appeared a single time. CDR3 residues: CASSLESSGFYEQYF. The CDR3 nucleotides read TGTGCCAGCAGCTTGGAATCTAGTGGCTTCTACGAGCAGTACTTC. This chain links TRBV5-4 with TRBJ2-7; D unclear. Germline V gene sequence: CDR1 SGHNT, CDR2 YYREEE (reference sequence). Trimming took 0 bases from V and 3 from J, leaving 13 bases between them. The CDR3 extends over 15 amino acids.

The chain links TRBV7-8 to TRBJ2-7; 15 nucleotides line up with TRBD2. The CDR3 loop spans 16 amino acids. With V trimmed by 5 bases and J by 4 bases, 6 bases remained unmatched. Germline-derived CDR1 and CDR2 are SGHVS and FQNEAQ. The CDR3 DNA is TGTGCCAGCAGCCCCGGCGGACTAGCGGGAGGGTACGAGCAGTACTTC. This encodes CASSPGGLAGGYEQYF.